Following are 2 T cell receptor beta chains from one sample sequenced in a study of blood T cell repertoires in COVID-19. The repertoire was sequenced with immunoSEQ multiplex PCR; TCRdb's copy has only in-frame clones and lacks some. The sample includes around 340,000 clones, more than 70% of them seen just once. The material sequenced was PBMCs or T cells enriched from blood (not recorded which). These receptors were taken from a woman in her thirties who had been exposed to COVID-19.

This clone was observed a few times. The V and J genes are TRBV6-1 and TRBJ1-6, with D maybe TRBD1 (6 bases). This CDR3 contains 16 residues. Germline V gives CDR1 MNHNS, CDR2 SASEGT. Between the trimmed V and J ends, which lost 2 bases and 8 bases, there was a span of 16 bases. CDR3 in amino acids: CASSELIGAGDSPLHF. The CDR3 coding sequence is TGTGCCAGCAGTGAATTGATCGGGGCAGGGGATTCACCCCTCCACTTT.

This clone was detected only once. For the CDR3, the DNA is TGTGCCAGCCCTCCGGGGGGCACTGAAGCTTTCTTT. This codes for CASPPGGTEAFF. The V and J genes are TRBV2 and TRBJ1-1; perhaps TRBD1 as D (5 bases). V was shortened by 8 bases and J by 4 bases, with 11 bases between the two germline ends. Per germline, CDR1 SNHLY and CDR2 FYNNEI. This CDR3 has 12 amino acids.